Each of the 27 T cell receptor beta chains below was sequenced from the same sample in a study of Ad26.COV2.S vaccination and SARS-CoV-2 variants. Profiled with immunoSEQ multiplex PCR; TCRdb holds only in-frame clones, not every one. The sample includes over 100,000 clones, around three quarters of them seen just once. The starting material was peripheral blood, obtained after recovery from COVID-19. Receptors were obtained from a human donor who had recovered from COVID-19.

The chain recombines TRBV7-3 with TRBJ2-6, with D hard to call. Germline CDR1 is SGHTA and CDR2 is FQGTGA. V gave up 5 bases and J gave up 0 bases, with 8 bases separating them. The CDR3 spans 15 residues. CDR3 protein: CASSVGVSGANVLTF. As DNA, the CDR3 is TGTGCCAGCAGCGTTGGAGTCTCTGGGGCCAACGTCCTGACTTTC.

The V and J genes are TRBV10-3 and TRBJ2-7; D unclear. This CDR3 comprises 13 residues. The V and J ends lost 0 bases and 6 bases respectively, with 9 bases between them. Germline CDR1 reads ENHRY; CDR2 reads SYGVKD. The CDR3 here is CAISESGMGEQYF. CDR3 DNA: TGTGCCATCAGTGAGTCAGGTATGGGCGAGCAGTACTTC.

The V call is TRBV21-1, the J call TRBJ2-7. TRBV21-1 is a pseudogene locus. This CDR3 contains 15 residues. The CDR3 reads CASSKGPSDGYEQYF. The CDR3 nucleotides are TGTGCCAGCAGCAAAGGGCCCTCGGACGGGTACGAGCAGTACTTC.

The V gene is TRBV6-4, the J gene TRBJ2-7, with 8 bases that match TRBD1. The CDR3 sequence is 15 residues long. The junction had 6 bases not matched to a gene; V was cut back by 5 bases and J by 0 bases. The germline V gene has CDR1 MRHNA and CDR2 SNTAGT. The CDR3 DNA reads TGTGCCAGCAGTCAAGACAGGGGTCCCTCCTACGAGCAGTACTTC. It yields the protein CASSQDRGPSYEQYF.

The chain couples TRBV11-3 to TRBJ2-1; D may correspond to TRBD1 or TRBD2 (5 bases each). The V end lost 5 bases, the J end lost 6 bases, and 14 bases lay between the germline ends. This CDR3 has 14 amino acids. CDR1 and CDR2 from the germline V gene are SGHNT and YENEEA. In DNA form, the CDR3 reads TGTGCCAGCAGCGCAACTAGGGGTGGCAATGAGCAGTTCTTC. Translating gives CASSATRGGNEQFF.

This clone has more than one count but fewer than ten. The J gene is TRBJ1-1, the V gene TRBV7-6; no firm D call. V was cut by 4 bases and J by 0 bases, with 12 bases left in between. Germline V gene lookup returns CDR1 SGHVS and CDR2 FNYEAQ. CDR3 length equals 15 residues. The CDR3 sequence is CASSYLPGVNTEAFF. CDR3 bases: TGTGCCAGCAGCTACCTACCCGGGGTGAACACTGAAGCTTTCTTT.

V is TRBV9 and J is TRBJ2-5; D is unresolved. The CDR3 is made up of 17 amino acids. Deletions cut 3 bases from V and 4 bases from J, with 22 bases between. Germline loops: CDR1 SGDLS, CDR2 YYNGEE. CDR3 region: CASSASPRAARGETQYF. The CDR3 DNA reads TGTGCCAGCAGCGCCTCCCCTAGGGCGGCAAGAGGAGAGACCCAGTACTTC.

The chain is built from TRBV30 and TRBJ1-5; D remains unclear. CDR3 length: 12 residues. Germline V gene lookup returns CDR1 GTSNPN and CDR2 SVGIG (reference sequence). V shed 3 bases and J shed 7 bases, with 10 bases lying between them. The CDR3 nucleotides are TGTGCCTGGAGCCCCCAGGAACAGCCCCAGCATTTT. It translates to CAWSPQEQPQHF.

V and J are TRBV10-3 and TRBJ1-1; tentative D call: TRBD1 (5 bases). The CDR3 totals 14 residues. V was trimmed by 10 bases and J by 5 bases, leaving 20 bases between them. The germline V gene has CDR1 ENHRY and CDR2 SYGVKD. CDR3 sequence: CATHTPGGRTEAFF. In DNA, the CDR3 is TGTGCCACCCACACACCGGGGGGTCGGACTGAAGCTTTCTTT.

Worth noting for this clone: At one boundary the junction diverges from the germline segment, which might be a read error. The rearrangement uses TRBV7-2 and TRBJ2-7; TRBD1 matches at 10 bases. In germline, CDR1 is SGHTA, CDR2 FQGNSA. The CDR3 has 13 amino acids. CDR3 protein: CASSSDRGKVVNF. CDR3 sequence (DNA): TGTGCCAGCAGCTCGGACAGGGGGAAAGTGGTGAACTTC. The full variable domain, its missing parts supplied by reference TRBV7-2 and TRBJ2-7, is GAGVSQSPSNKVTEKGKDVELRCDPISGHTALYWYRQSLGQGLEFLIYFQGNSAPDKSGLPSDRFSAERTGGSVSTLTIQRTQQEDSAVYLCASSSDRGKVVNFGPGTRLTVT.

V gene TRBV28 combines with J gene TRBJ2-3, with TRBD2 matching 8 bases. CDR3 size: 14 residues. V trimming: 7 bases; J trimming: 6 bases; junction bases outside the gene matches: 9. The germline CDR1 and CDR2 sequences are MDHEN and SYDVKM. DNA for the CDR3: TGTGCCAGCATTCGCCGTCCGGGGGGGGATACGCAGTATTTT. Translation: CASIRRPGGDTQYF.

The rearrangement links TRBV28 to TRBJ2-3; D is perhaps TRBD1 or TRBD2 (6 bases each). This CDR3 has 18 amino acids. Germline CDR1 MDHEN, CDR2 SYDVKM. V was pared by 5 bases and J by 0 bases, with 21 bases between. In nucleotides, the CDR3 is TGTGCCAGCAGTGGCTTATCACTAGGGGGGACTAGCACAGATACGCAGTATTTT. Amino acid sequence: CASSGLSLGGTSTDTQYF.

V gene TRBV7-6 combines with J gene TRBJ2-4; D not certain. The CDR3 has 16 amino acids. The V end was cut by 1 base, the J end by 3 bases, with 13 bases between. Germline values: CDR1 SGHVS, CDR2 FNYEAQ. The CDR3 sequence is CASSLGPDLGKNIQYF. CDR3 bases: TGTGCCAGCAGCTTAGGGCCGGATTTAGGCAAAAACATTCAGTACTTC.

The gene calls are TRBV6-5 and TRBJ2-5, with 7 bases matching TRBD2. Germline-derived CDR1 and CDR2 are MNHEY and SVGAGI. V shed 2 bases, J shed 5 bases, and the junction held 8 bases outside the gene matches. The CDR3 has 15 residues. CDR3 amino acids: CASSYRRTRKETQYF. The CDR3, as DNA: TGTGCCAGCAGTTACCGGAGGACTAGGAAGGAGACCCAGTACTTC.

The chain carries TRBV12-3 or TRBV12-4 and TRBJ2-1, with D possibly being TRBD2 (6 bases). This CDR3 is built from 13 residues. The V end was cut by 5 bases, the J end by 9 bases, with 14 bases between. The CDR3, as DNA: TGTGCCAGCAGTCTCCAACTAGCTGGTGAGCAGTTCTTC. It translates to CASSLQLAGEQFF.

The rearrangement joins TRBV5-1 to TRBJ1-2; no clear D gene. Trimming stripped 4 bases from V and 1 base from J, with 11 bases between. This CDR3 contains 14 residues. CDR1 and CDR2 from the germline V gene are SGHRS and YFSETQ. The CDR3 loop reads CASSPSGSNYGYTF. CDR3 DNA sequence: TGCGCCAGCAGCCCCTCGGGAAGTAACTATGGCTACACCTTC.

This chain links TRBV29-1 with TRBJ1-4, with a tentative D call TRBD1 (5 bases). Germline V lookup: CDR1 SQVTM, CDR2 ANQGSEA. CDR3 length equals 11 residues. V was trimmed by 2 bases and J by 14 bases, leaving 12 bases between them. CDR3 DNA sequence: TGCAGCGTTGAATTCCAGGGATGGCTGTTTTTT. As protein: CSVEFQGWLFF. Variable domain in full (rest from reference TRBV29-1 and TRBJ1-4): SAVISQKPSRDICQRGTSLTIQCQVDSQVTMMFWYRQQPGQSLTLIATANQGSEATYESGFVIDKFPISRPNLTFSTLTVSNMSPEDSSIYLCSVEFQGWLFFGSGTQLSVL.

The genes are TRBV12-3 or TRBV12-4 and TRBJ1-1; D not certain. V dropped 2 bases and J dropped 6 bases, with 7 bases sitting between them. The CDR3 extends over 12 amino acids. The CDR3 region has the DNA TGTGCCAGCAGTTTAACGGAATCTGAAGCTTTCTTT. It encodes CASSLTESEAFF.

V gene TRBV29-1 combines with J gene TRBJ2-2; a weak D match, TRBD1 (5 bases). CDR1 is SQVTM, CDR2 ANQGSEA, per germline. Trimming stripped 3 bases from V and 7 bases from J, with 12 bases between. The CDR3 is made up of 13 amino acids. In DNA form, the CDR3 reads TGCAGCGTTGATTTACAGGCAGGCGGGGAGCTGTTTTTT. It yields the protein CSVDLQAGGELFF.

The V call is TRBV6-5, the J call TRBJ1-2, with D possibly TRBD1 on 6 matching bases. The CDR3 is 12 residues long. The germline gives CDR1 MNHEY, CDR2 SVGAGI. The V gene lost 2 bases and the J gene lost 7 bases, with 8 bases spanning the gap. CDR3 DNA: TGTGCCAGCAGTTACGAAGGGGGTGGCTACACCTTC. This gives the protein CASSYEGGGYTF.

This sequence joins TRBV4-3 and TRBJ1-1, with D maybe TRBD1 (6 bases). Germline values: CDR1 LGHNA, CDR2 YSLEER. This CDR3 contains 17 residues. Trimming cost V 0 bases and J 8 bases, with 22 bases left between them. The CDR3 DNA is TGCGCCAGCAGCCAAGACAGCGCCACCGGGACACGGGTGGAAGCTTTCTTT. It translates to CASSQDSATGTRVEAFF.

J is TRBJ2-3 and V is TRBV5-1; 11 nucleotides match TRBD2. Losses at the gene ends were 2 bases for V and 5 bases for J; bases not matched to a gene: 1. The germline gives CDR1 SGHRS, CDR2 YFSETQ. The CDR3 sequence is 14 residues long. CDR3 region: CASSFLAGGDTQYF. CDR3 nucleotides: TGCGCCAGCAGCTTCCTAGCGGGGGGAGATACGCAGTATTTT.

This chain connects TRBV6-2 or TRBV6-3 to TRBJ2-5; tentatively, D is TRBD1 or TRBD2 (6 bases each). The CDR3 runs 15 residues. Germline CDR1 reads MNHEY; CDR2 reads SVGEGT. Trimming took 0 bases from V and 4 from J, leaving 12 bases between them. CDR3 amino acids: CASSYSTRGRETQYF. DNA for the CDR3: TGTGCCAGCAGTTACTCGACCCGGGGGCGAGAGACCCAGTACTTC.

The genes are TRBV12-3 or TRBV12-4 and TRBJ2-6; D is ambiguous. The length of the CDR3 is 13 residues. Trimming left V 6 bases short and J 0 bases short, with 3 bases between. The CDR3 sequence: CASRTSGANVLTF. The DNA of the CDR3 is TGTGCCAGCAGGACCTCTGGGGCCAACGTCCTGACTTTC.

The rearrangement joins TRBV6-5 to TRBJ1-3; D not resolved. This CDR3 contains 11 residues. CDR1 and CDR2 from the germline V gene are MNHEY and SVGAGI. V was trimmed by 7 bases and J by 2 bases, leaving 3 bases between them. The CDR3 loop is CASMTGNTIYF. In nucleotides, the CDR3 is TGTGCCAGCATGACTGGAAACACCATATATTTT.

The V gene is TRBV11-3, the J gene TRBJ2-7, with 8 nucleotides matching TRBD2. The J segment lost 3 bases and the V segment lost 1 base, leaving 5 bases of the junction unmatched. The CDR3 covers 15 residues. Germline V CDR1 and CDR2: SGHNT, YENEEA. The chain's CDR3 is CASSLGAGDGYEQYF. CDR3 nucleotides: TGTGCCAGCAGCTTAGGAGCGGGGGACGGCTACGAGCAGTACTTC.

V gene TRBV6-2 or TRBV6-3 combines with J gene TRBJ2-5, with D maybe TRBD1 (5 bases). The V gene's germline CDR1 is MNHEY and CDR2 SVGEGT. The CDR3 sequence is 18 residues long. Trimming removed 2 bases at V and 0 bases at J, with 19 bases between. The CDR3 nucleotides are TGTGCCAGCAGTTACCCCCTCGTGACAGATCTCGACCAAGAGACCCAGTACTTC. Translated, it gives CASSYPLVTDLDQETQYF.